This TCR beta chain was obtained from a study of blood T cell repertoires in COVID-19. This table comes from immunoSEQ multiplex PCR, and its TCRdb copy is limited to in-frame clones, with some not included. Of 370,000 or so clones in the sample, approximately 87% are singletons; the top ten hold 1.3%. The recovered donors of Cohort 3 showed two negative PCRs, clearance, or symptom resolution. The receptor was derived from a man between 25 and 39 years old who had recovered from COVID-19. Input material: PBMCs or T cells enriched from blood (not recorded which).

This CDR3 reads CAWSGGQPNTEAFF. The CDR3 DNA sequence: TGTGCCTGGAGTGGTGGACAACCGAACACTGAAGCTTTCTTT. The chain couples TRBV30 to TRBJ1-1, with a weak D call TRBD1 (5 bases). Germline lookup yields CDR1 GTSNPN and CDR2 SVGIG (reference sequence). The CDR3 is made up of 14 amino acids. Trimming took off 1 base at V and 1 base at J, with 10 bases between the two ends.